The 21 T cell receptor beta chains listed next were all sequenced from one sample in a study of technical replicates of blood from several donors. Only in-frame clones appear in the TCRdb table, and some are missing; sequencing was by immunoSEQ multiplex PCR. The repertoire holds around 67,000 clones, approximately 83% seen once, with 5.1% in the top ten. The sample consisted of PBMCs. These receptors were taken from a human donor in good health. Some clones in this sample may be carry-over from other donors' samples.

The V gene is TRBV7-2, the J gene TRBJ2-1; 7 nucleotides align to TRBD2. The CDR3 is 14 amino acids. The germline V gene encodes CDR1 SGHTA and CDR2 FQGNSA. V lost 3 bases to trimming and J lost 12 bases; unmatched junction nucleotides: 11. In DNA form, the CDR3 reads TGTGCCAGCAGCTTCACTAGCGAAGCTAGGGGGCAGTTCTTC. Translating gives CASSFTSEARGQFF.

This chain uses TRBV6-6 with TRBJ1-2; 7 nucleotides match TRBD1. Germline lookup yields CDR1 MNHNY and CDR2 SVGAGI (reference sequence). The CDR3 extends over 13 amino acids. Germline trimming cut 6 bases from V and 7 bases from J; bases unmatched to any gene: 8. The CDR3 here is CASSRTGEGGYTF. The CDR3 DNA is TGTGCCAGCAGCCGAACAGGGGAAGGTGGCTACACCTTC.

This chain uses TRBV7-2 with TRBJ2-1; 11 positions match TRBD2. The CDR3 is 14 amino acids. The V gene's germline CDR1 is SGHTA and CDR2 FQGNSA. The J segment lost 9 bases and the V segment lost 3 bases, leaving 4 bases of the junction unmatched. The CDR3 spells CASSLNLAGGEQFF. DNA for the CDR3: TGTGCCAGCAGCTTGAATCTAGCGGGAGGTGAGCAGTTCTTC.

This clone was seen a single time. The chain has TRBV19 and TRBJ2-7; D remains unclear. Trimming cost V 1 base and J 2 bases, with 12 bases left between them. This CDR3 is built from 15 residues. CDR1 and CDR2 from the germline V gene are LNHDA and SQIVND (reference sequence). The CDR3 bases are TGTGCCAGTAGTATAGCGAGTGGCGGAGCCTACGAGCAGTACTTC. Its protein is CASSIASGGAYEQYF.

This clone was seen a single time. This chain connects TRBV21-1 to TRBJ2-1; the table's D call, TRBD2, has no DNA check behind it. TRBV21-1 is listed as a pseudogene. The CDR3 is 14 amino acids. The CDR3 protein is CASTTGGGYNEQFF. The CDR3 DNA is TGTGCCAGCACAACGGGGGGCGGCTACAATGAGCAGTTCTTC.

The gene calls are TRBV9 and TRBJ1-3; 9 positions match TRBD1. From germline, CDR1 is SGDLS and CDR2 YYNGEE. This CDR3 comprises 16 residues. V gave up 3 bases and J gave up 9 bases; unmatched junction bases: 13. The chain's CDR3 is CASSASPGQGTGTIYF. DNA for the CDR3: TGTGCCAGCAGCGCCTCCCCGGGACAGGGTACGGGCACCATATATTTT.

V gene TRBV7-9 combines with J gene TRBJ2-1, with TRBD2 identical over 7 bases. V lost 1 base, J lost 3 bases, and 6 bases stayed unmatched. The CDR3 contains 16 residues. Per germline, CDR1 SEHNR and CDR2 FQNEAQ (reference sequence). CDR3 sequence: CASSLGSLAVYNEQFF. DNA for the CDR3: TGTGCCAGCAGCTTAGGTTCTCTAGCGGTCTACAATGAGCAGTTCTTC.

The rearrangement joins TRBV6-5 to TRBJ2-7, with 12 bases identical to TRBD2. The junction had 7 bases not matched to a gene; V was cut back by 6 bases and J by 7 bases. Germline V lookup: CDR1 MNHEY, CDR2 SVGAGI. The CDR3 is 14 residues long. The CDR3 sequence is CASSRTSGNWEQYF. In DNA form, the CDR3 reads TGTGCCAGCAGCAGGACTAGCGGGAATTGGGAGCAGTACTTC.

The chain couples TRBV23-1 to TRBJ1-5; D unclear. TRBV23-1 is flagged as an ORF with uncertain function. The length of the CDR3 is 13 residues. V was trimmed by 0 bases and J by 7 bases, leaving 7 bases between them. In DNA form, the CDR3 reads TGCGCCAGCAGTCAATCGGCAGGACAGCCCCAGCATTTT. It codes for CASSQSAGQPQHF.

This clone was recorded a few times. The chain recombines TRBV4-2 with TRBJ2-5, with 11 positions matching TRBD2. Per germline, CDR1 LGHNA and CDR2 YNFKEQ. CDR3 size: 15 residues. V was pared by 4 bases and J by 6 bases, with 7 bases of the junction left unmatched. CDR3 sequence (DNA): TGTGCCAGCAGCCCTGATAGCGGGGGGGTGAAGACCCAGTACTTC. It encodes CASSPDSGGVKTQYF.

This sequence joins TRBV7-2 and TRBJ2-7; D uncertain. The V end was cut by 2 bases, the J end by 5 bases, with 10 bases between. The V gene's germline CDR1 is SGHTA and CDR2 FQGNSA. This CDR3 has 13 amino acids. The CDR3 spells CASSLIPYDEQYF. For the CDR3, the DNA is TGTGCCAGCAGCTTAATCCCCTACGACGAGCAGTACTTC.

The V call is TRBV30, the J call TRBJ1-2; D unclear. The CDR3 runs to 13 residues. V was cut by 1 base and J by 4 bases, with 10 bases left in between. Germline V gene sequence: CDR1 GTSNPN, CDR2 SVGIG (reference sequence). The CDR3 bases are TGTGCCTGGAGTGAGGGCACTAGCTATGGCTACACCTTC. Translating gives CAWSEGTSYGYTF.

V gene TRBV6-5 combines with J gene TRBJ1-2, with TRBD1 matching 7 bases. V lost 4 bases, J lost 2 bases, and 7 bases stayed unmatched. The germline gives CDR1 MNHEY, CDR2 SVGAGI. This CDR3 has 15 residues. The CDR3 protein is CASSSLGQVNYGYTF. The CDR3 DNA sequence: TGTGCCAGCAGTTCACTTGGACAGGTGAACTATGGCTACACCTTC.

The CDR3 is CASSSGQYPYEQYF. CDR3 bases: TGTGCCAGCAGTTCGGGACAGTACCCCTACGAGCAGTACTTC. V usage is TRBV6-5 and J usage is TRBJ2-7, with 7 bases aligning to TRBD1. The germline gives CDR1 MNHEY, CDR2 SVGAGI. The length of the CDR3 is 14 residues. The V segment lost 4 bases and the J segment 2 bases; nucleotides outside the gene matches: 5.

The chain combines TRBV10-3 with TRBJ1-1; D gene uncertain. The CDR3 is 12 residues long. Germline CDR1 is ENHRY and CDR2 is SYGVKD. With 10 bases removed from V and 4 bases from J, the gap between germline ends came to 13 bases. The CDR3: CATSGASTEAFF. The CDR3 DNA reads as TGTGCCACAAGCGGAGCCTCCACTGAAGCTTTCTTT.

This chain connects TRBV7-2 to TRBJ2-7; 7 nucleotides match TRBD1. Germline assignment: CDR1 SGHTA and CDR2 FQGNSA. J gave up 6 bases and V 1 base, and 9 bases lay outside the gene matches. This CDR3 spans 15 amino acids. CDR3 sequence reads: CASSLGVRGIGEQYF. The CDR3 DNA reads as TGTGCCAGCAGCTTAGGCGTCAGGGGGATAGGCGAGCAGTACTTC.

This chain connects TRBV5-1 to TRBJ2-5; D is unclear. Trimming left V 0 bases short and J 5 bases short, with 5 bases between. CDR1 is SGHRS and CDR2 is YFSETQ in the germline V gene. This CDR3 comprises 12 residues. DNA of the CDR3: TGCGCCAGCAGCTTGGCTGTTGAGACCCAGTACTTC. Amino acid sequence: CASSLAVETQYF.

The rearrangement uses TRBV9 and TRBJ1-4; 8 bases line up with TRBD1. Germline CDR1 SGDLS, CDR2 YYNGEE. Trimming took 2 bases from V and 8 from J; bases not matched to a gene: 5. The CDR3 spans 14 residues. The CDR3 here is CASSVGQGGEKLFF. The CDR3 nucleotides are TGTGCCAGCAGCGTCGGACAGGGCGGAGAAAAACTGTTTTTT.

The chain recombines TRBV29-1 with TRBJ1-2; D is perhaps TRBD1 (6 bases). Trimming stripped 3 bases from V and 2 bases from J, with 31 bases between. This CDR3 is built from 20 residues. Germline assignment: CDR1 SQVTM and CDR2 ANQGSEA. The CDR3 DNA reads TGCAGCGTTGACCAAGATCCGCAAATTTACTTCGGGGGGCGGAACTATGGCTACACCTTC. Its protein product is CSVDQDPQIYFGGRNYGYTF.

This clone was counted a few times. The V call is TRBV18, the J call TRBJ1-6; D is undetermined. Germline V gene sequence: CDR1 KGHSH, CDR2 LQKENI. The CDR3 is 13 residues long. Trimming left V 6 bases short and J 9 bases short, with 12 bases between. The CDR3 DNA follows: TGTGCCAGCTCGCCTGAGGGAGGTTCACCCCTCCACTTT. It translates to CASSPEGGSPLHF.

CDR3 protein: CASSPGHLFYEQYF. The CDR3 DNA is TGTGCCAGCAGCCCGGGACACCTTTTCTACGAGCAGTACTTC. This chain links TRBV2 with TRBJ2-7, with a weak D call TRBD1 (6 bases). The CDR3 consists of 14 residues. Germline CDR1 and CDR2: SNHLY and FYNNEI. Trimming took 6 bases from V and 3 from J, leaving 15 bases between them.